These 32 T cell receptor beta chains were all obtained from the same sample, sequenced in a study of cytomegalovirus exposure and HLA in healthy donors. Primers included in the PCR were 60 Vbeta and 13 Jbeta primers. Repertoires were generated with immunoSEQ multiplex PCR, while TCRdb's copy carries only in-frame clones and drops some. The sample shows 150,000 to 180,000 clones, more than 60% of them seen only once. Sequencing was done on a sample of PBMCs. All receptors derive from a woman in her thirties or forties in good health and CMV-seronegative.

The J gene is TRBJ2-7, the V gene TRBV11-2; 9 bases fit TRBD1. The CDR3 has 13 residues. J lost 5 bases, V lost 6 bases, and 5 bases had no gene match. Germline V gene sequence: CDR1 SGHAT, CDR2 FQNNGV. The CDR3: CASRLQGAHEQYF. The DNA of the CDR3 is TGTGCCAGCAGGCTACAGGGGGCCCACGAGCAGTACTTC.

This chain uses TRBV28 with TRBJ2-5; no clear D. The V end lost 1 base, the J end lost 0 bases, and 6 bases lay between the germline ends. The CDR3 extends over 14 amino acids. The V gene's germline CDR1 is MDHEN and CDR2 SYDVKM. CDR3 residues: CASSLYQNQETQYF. CDR3 nucleotide sequence: TGTGCCAGCAGTTTATACCAGAACCAAGAGACCCAGTACTTC.

The V call is TRBV7-2, the J call TRBJ2-1; 12 bases are shared with TRBD2. The CDR3 contains 17 residues. CDR1 is SGHTA, CDR2 FQGNSA, per germline. The junction had 13 bases not matched to a gene; V was cut back by 5 bases and J by 8 bases. In nucleotides, the CDR3 is TGTGCCAGCAGCCGAGTGGCGGCTAGCGGGGGGGCCTATGAGCAGTTCTTC. Protein sequence: CASSRVAASGGAYEQFF.

V and J are TRBV4-1 and TRBJ2-1; possible D gene TRBD1, 6 bases. Germline assignment: CDR1 MGHRA and CDR2 YSYEKL. V was clipped by 0 bases and J by 7 bases, with 10 bases between them. This CDR3 spans 14 amino acids. In DNA form, the CDR3 reads TGCGCCAGCAGCCAAGATCTCCAGGGGAATGAGCAGTTCTTC. This encodes CASSQDLQGNEQFF.

This clone has a single count. The V and J genes are TRBV27 and TRBJ1-4; D gene ambiguous. The CDR3 consists of 14 residues. Trimming left V 3 bases short and J 3 bases short, with 8 bases between. Looked up from germline, CDR1 is MNHEY and CDR2 is SMNVEV (reference sequence). Here the CDR3 DNA reads TGTGCCAGCAGTTTCCGGGAACCTAATGAAAAACTGTTTTTT. This translates into CASSFREPNEKLFF.

A few counts support this clone. This CDR3 is CASGLVRGQPQHF. The CDR3 coding sequence is TGTGCTAGTGGTTTGGTAAGGGGCCAGCCCCAGCATTTT. The V gene is TRBV12-5, the J gene TRBJ1-5, with a possible D match to TRBD1 (5 bases). Germline V gene data show CDR1 as LGHNT and CDR2 as FRNRAP. The V end was cut by 0 bases, the J end by 7 bases, with 7 bases between. The CDR3 consists of 13 residues.

The chain links TRBV5-8 to TRBJ2-7, with a weak D call TRBD2 (6 bases). CDR3 length: 15 amino acids. Per germline, CDR1 SGHTS and CDR2 YDEGEE. Trimming shortened V by 0 bases and J by 0 bases, and 10 bases separated the two germline ends. The DNA for the CDR3 is TGTGCCAGCAGCTTGGAGGCGGGGAGCTCCTACGAGCAGTACTTC. Residues: CASSLEAGSSYEQYF.

The J gene is TRBJ1-5, the V gene TRBV12-1; the table's D call, TRBD1, was not checked against the DNA. TRBV12-1 is a documented pseudogene. The CDR3 is 14 amino acids. DNA for the CDR3: TGTGCCAGCAGCCCGACAGGGGTTCTTCAGCCCCAGCATTTT. Translating it yields CASSPTGVLQPQHF.

The rearrangement uses TRBV11-3 and TRBJ2-7; no firm D call. Germline values: CDR1 SGHNT, CDR2 YENEEA. The V end lost 3 bases, the J end lost 3 bases, and 9 bases lay between the germline ends. The CDR3 totals 13 residues. The CDR3 coding sequence is TGTGCCAGCAGCTTCCGATTCGGCTACGAGCAGTACTTC. This gives the protein CASSFRFGYEQYF.

This clone was counted a few times. The chain combines TRBV10-3 with TRBJ2-3, with a tentative D call TRBD1 (5 bases). The V and J ends lost 2 bases and 0 bases respectively, with 12 bases between them. From germline, CDR1 is ENHRY and CDR2 SYGVKD. The CDR3 is 16 amino acids. CDR3 sequence reads: CAISELSGSSTDTQYF. In nucleotides, the CDR3 is TGTGCCATCAGTGAGCTCTCAGGGTCTAGCACAGATACGCAGTATTTT.

This clone appeared a single time. The chain carries TRBV7-9 and TRBJ1-4; 8 nucleotides line up with TRBD1. Germline values: CDR1 SEHNR, CDR2 FQNEAQ (reference sequence). CDR3 length: 15 amino acids. Losses at the gene ends were 3 bases for V and 0 bases for J; bases not matched to a gene: 0. CDR3 coding DNA: TGTGCCAGCAGCTTGACAGGGGCAACTAATGAAAAACTGTTTTTT. Translating gives CASSLTGATNEKLFF.

CDR3 in DNA: TGCGCCAGCAGCCGTCGAGCGGGAACCACAGATACGCAGTATTTT. It yields the protein CASSRRAGTTDTQYF. The chain uses TRBV5-1 and TRBJ2-3, with 7 bases matching TRBD2. There are 15 residues in the CDR3. CDR1 SGHRS and CDR2 YFSETQ come from the germline V gene. Trimming cost V 4 bases and J 2 bases; bases outside gene matches: 7.

The chain employs TRBV2 and TRBJ1-2; TRBD1 matches at 7 bases. Trimming removed 6 bases from V and 2 bases from J; junction bases left unmatched: 3. Germline assignment: CDR1 SNHLY and CDR2 FYNNEI. The CDR3 has 13 residues. CDR3 DNA sequence: TGTGCCAGCAGCCCGACAGGGAACTATGGCTACACCTTC. As protein: CASSPTGNYGYTF.

V and J are TRBV4-1 and TRBJ1-4, with D possibly being TRBD1 (6 bases). Germline assignment: CDR1 MGHRA and CDR2 YSYEKL. The CDR3 length is 16 residues. The germline V and J ends were trimmed by 0 bases and 7 bases, with 15 bases remaining between them. The CDR3 nucleotides read TGCGCCAGCAGCCAAGATACGGCAGGGGTGCTTGAAAAACTGTTTTTT. It translates to CASSQDTAGVLEKLFF.

Details on this clone: At one end the junction does not follow the germline gene, possibly because of a read error. The chain joins TRBV7-8 to TRBJ1-4; D unclear. In germline, CDR1 is SGHVS, CDR2 FQNEAQ. The CDR3 covers 15 residues. The CDR3 is CASSPDSTLNGKLFF. CDR3 DNA sequence: TGTGCCAGCAGCCCCGACTCGACCTTGAATGGAAAACTGTTTTTT.

The chain combines TRBV10-3 with TRBJ1-2; no firm D call. The germline V gene has CDR1 ENHRY and CDR2 SYGVKD. The length of the CDR3 is 13 residues. V lost 6 bases to trimming and J lost 8 bases, with 16 bases between them. CDR3 in amino acids: CAIRKSPGVGYTF. DNA of the CDR3: TGTGCCATCAGGAAATCACCGGGAGTCGGCTACACCTTC.

The V gene is TRBV7-2, the J gene TRBJ2-2; no firm D call. The CDR3 consists of 15 residues. Germline assignment: CDR1 SGHTA and CDR2 FQGNSA. With 3 bases removed from V and 7 bases from J, the gap between germline ends came to 15 bases. CDR3 in DNA: TGTGCCAGCAGCTTCTTTCAGGAAGCCCACGGGGAGCTGTTTTTT. It is translated as CASSFFQEAHGELFF.

This chain connects TRBV30 to TRBJ2-7; TRBD1 is a possible D gene (5 bases). Looked up from germline, CDR1 is GTSNPN and CDR2 is SVGIG (reference sequence). Trimming cost V 0 bases and J 6 bases, with 15 bases left between them. The CDR3 is 14 residues long. The CDR3 is CAWSVLDSASEQYF. The CDR3 bases are TGTGCCTGGAGTGTACTCGACAGTGCAAGCGAGCAGTACTTC.

This rearrangement joins TRBV7-9 to TRBJ2-3, with 8 bases lining up with TRBD1. Germline V gene sequence: CDR1 SEHNR, CDR2 FQNEAQ (reference sequence). Unmatched junction bases numbered 6, after V lost 3 bases and J lost 1 base. The CDR3 extends over 16 amino acids. The CDR3 DNA reads TGTGCCAGCAGCTTCATACCGGGACAGGGCACAGATACGCAGTATTTT. Encoded protein: CASSFIPGQGTDTQYF.

The chain is built from TRBV13 and TRBJ1-2; D might be TRBD1 (5 bases). Germline loops: CDR1 PRHDT, CDR2 FYEKMQ (reference sequence). V was pared by 5 bases and J by 2 bases, with 12 bases between. This CDR3 is 14 amino acids long. The chain's CDR3 is CASSALTENYGYTF. The CDR3 DNA follows: TGTGCCAGCAGCGCCTTGACAGAAAACTATGGCTACACCTTC.

The chain employs TRBV6-1 and TRBJ1-2; 8 nucleotides agree with TRBD1. The length of the CDR3 is 17 residues. Looked up from germline, CDR1 is MNHNS and CDR2 is SASEGT. J was trimmed by 3 bases and V by 4 bases; bases with no gene match: 13. CDR3 sequence: CASSGRGRTGPDYGYTF. CDR3 nucleotide sequence: TGTGCCAGCAGTGGTCGGGGTCGGACAGGGCCGGACTATGGCTACACCTTC.

The V call is TRBV27, the J call TRBJ1-4, with TRBD1 matching 8 bases. In germline, CDR1 is MNHEY, CDR2 SMNVEV (reference sequence). This CDR3 region has 15 residues. The V and J ends lost 9 bases and 8 bases, in that order; junction bases with no gene match: 14. The CDR3 nucleotides read TGTGCCAGGCCCTCCTCTGACAGGGGTCACGAAAAACTGTTTTTT. Its translation: CARPSSDRGHEKLFF. Full variable domain (missing parts from reference TRBV27 and TRBJ1-4): EAQVTQNPRYLITVTGKKLTVTCSQNMNHEYMSWYRQDPGLGLRQIYYSMNVEVTDKGDVPEGYKVSRKEKRNFPLILESPSPNQTSLYFCARPSSDRGHEKLFFGSGTQLSVL.

The chain joins TRBV5-4 to TRBJ1-2; D remains unclear. The V gene lost 1 base and the J gene lost 4 bases, with 14 bases spanning the gap. The CDR3 is made up of 15 amino acids. Germline V gene data show CDR1 as SGHNT and CDR2 as YYREEE (reference sequence). The CDR3 loop is CASSLSGEGTYGYTF. CDR3 coding DNA: TGTGCCAGCAGCTTGAGTGGCGAGGGAACCTATGGCTACACCTTC.

The genes are TRBV15 and TRBJ1-1, with 11 bases fitting TRBD1. The CDR3 has 17 amino acids. CDR1 is LNHNV, CDR2 YYDKDF, per germline (reference sequence). The ends lost 1 base at V and 0 bases at J; junction bases unmatched: 4. The CDR3 region is CATSRGGQGAMNTEAFF. CDR3 coding DNA: TGTGCCACCAGCAGAGGAGGACAGGGGGCTATGAACACTGAAGCTTTCTTT. The full variable domain, with the rest looked up from reference TRBV15 and TRBJ1-1, is DAMVIQNPRYQVTQFGKPVTLSCSQTLNHNVMYWYQQKSSQAPKLLFHYYDKDFNNEADTPDNFQSRRPNTSFCFLDIRSPGLGDTAMYLCATSRGGQGAMNTEAFFGQGTRLTVV.

This chain joins TRBV27 and TRBJ1-6, with D tentatively TRBD1 (6 bases). V lost 4 bases, J lost 7 bases, and 20 bases lay in between. Germline CDR1 reads MNHEY; CDR2 reads SMNVEV (reference sequence). The CDR3 has 17 amino acids. The CDR3 region has the DNA TGTGCCAGCAGTTCCCCCTCTAAGGGACATCTGAATTCACCCCTCCACTTT. Its protein product is CASSSPSKGHLNSPLHF.

This clone was observed once. The chain links TRBV2 to TRBJ2-7, with 9 bases identical to TRBD2. Per the germline V gene, CDR1 is SNHLY and CDR2 is FYNNEI. The J segment lost 2 bases and the V segment lost 10 bases, leaving 9 bases of the junction unmatched. The CDR3 totals 14 residues. The CDR3 protein is CATRRTSATYEQYF. The CDR3 DNA is TGTGCCACCCGGAGGACTAGCGCTACCTACGAGCAGTACTTC.

This clone was recorded only once. The chain carries TRBV5-6 and TRBJ1-4; D gene ambiguous. Trimming shortened V by 3 bases and J by 10 bases, and 19 bases separated the two germline ends. The CDR3 runs 15 residues. Looked up from germline, CDR1 is SGHDT and CDR2 is YYEEEE. For the CDR3, the DNA is TGTGCCAGCAGCTATACCTCCGAGGTCGGTGGAAAACTGTTTTTT. This sequence encodes CASSYTSEVGGKLFF.

This chain uses TRBV10-1 with TRBJ2-7, with a tentative D call TRBD2 (5 bases). The germline V gene has CDR1 WNHNN and CDR2 SYGVQD (reference sequence). The CDR3 is made up of 14 amino acids. Trimming shortened V by 8 bases and J by 1 base, and 15 bases separated the two germline ends. The CDR3: CASGKGDNSYEQYF. The CDR3 bases are TGCGCCAGCGGTAAGGGAGACAATTCCTACGAGCAGTACTTC.

The chain joins TRBV6-6 to TRBJ1-1, with D hard to call. The CDR3 sequence is 15 residues long. V lost 6 bases to trimming and J lost 2 bases, with 16 bases between them. Germline V gives CDR1 MNHNY, CDR2 SVGAGI (reference sequence). CDR3 DNA sequence: TGTGCCAGCAGCCGTTCACGGTCAGGCAACACTGAAGCTTTCTTT. This codes for CASSRSRSGNTEAFF.

This chain uses TRBV6-6 with TRBJ1-4; 8 bases map to TRBD1. The V segment lost 7 bases and the J segment 4 bases; nucleotides outside the gene matches: 5. From germline, CDR1 is MNHNY and CDR2 SVGAGI (reference sequence). There are 14 residues in the CDR3. The chain's CDR3 is CASITGQGNEKLFF. Written as DNA, the CDR3 is TGTGCCAGCATCACAGGACAGGGTAATGAAAAACTGTTTTTT.

CDR3 loop: CASSWGQTEAFF. CDR3 bases: TGTGCCAGCAGCTGGGGACAGACTGAAGCTTTCTTT. The chain is built from TRBV7-9 and TRBJ1-1; 7 nucleotides align to TRBD1. Germline CDR1 reads SEHNR; CDR2 reads FQNEAQ (reference sequence). Trimming removed 4 bases from V and 5 bases from J; junction bases left unmatched: 1. The CDR3 is made up of 12 amino acids.

CDR3 residues: CASSLGLAVNEQFF. The CDR3 DNA reads TGCGCCAGCAGCTTGGGACTAGCTGTGAATGAGCAGTTCTTC. The V and J genes are TRBV5-1 and TRBJ2-1; 7 positions agree with TRBD2. The germline V gene has CDR1 SGHRS and CDR2 YFSETQ. The CDR3 totals 14 residues. The V segment lost 0 bases and the J segment 7 bases; nucleotides outside the gene matches: 4.